This T cell receptor beta chain was obtained from a study of cytomegalovirus exposure and HLA in healthy donors. In this sample, this clone turned up a few times. The V gene end was trimmed by 7 bases and the J gene end by 2 bases; junction bases not matched to a gene: 4. From germline, CDR1 is SNHLY and CDR2 FYNNEI. The CDR3 sequence is 14 residues long. The PCR ran on 60 Vbeta and 13 Jbeta primers. The method was immunoSEQ multiplex PCR; TCRdb's version includes in-frame clones alone and lacks a portion of them. Among about 160,000 clones, 70% to 90% were seen once, and the ten largest hold 2% to 2.5%.

The chain combines TRBV2 with TRBJ1-2; 10 bases map to TRBD1. The specimen was PBMCs. The sequence was collected from a man aged 18 to 35 in good health and CMV-seropositive. The CDR3 DNA reads TGTGCCAGCAACCGACAGGGGGCAAACTATGGCTACACCTTC. Translated, it gives CASNRQGANYGYTF.